The subject of this entry is one TCR beta chain. Its target is unknown. Sequencing used immunoSEQ multiplex PCR; TCRdb keeps in-frame clones, though not all of them. The sample yields 92,000 or so clones, around 94% seen once. The CDR3 extends over 15 amino acids. V lost 4 bases and J lost 0, with 9 bases in between. Germline V gene lookup returns CDR1 MGHRA and CDR2 YSYEKL. These data originate in a study of Tregs in tolerant kidney transplant recipients. Study findings and constraints: No direct test of biological reproducibility was done here.

Specimen: CD8+ T cells from blood. This TCR was sampled from a human donor in good health. This chain connects TRBV4-1 to TRBJ1-4; TRBD1 is a possible D gene (5 bases). The CDR3 reads CASSLPGTTNEKLFF. CDR3 DNA sequence: TGCGCCAGCAGCCTACCAGGGACAACTAATGAAAAACTGTTTTTT.